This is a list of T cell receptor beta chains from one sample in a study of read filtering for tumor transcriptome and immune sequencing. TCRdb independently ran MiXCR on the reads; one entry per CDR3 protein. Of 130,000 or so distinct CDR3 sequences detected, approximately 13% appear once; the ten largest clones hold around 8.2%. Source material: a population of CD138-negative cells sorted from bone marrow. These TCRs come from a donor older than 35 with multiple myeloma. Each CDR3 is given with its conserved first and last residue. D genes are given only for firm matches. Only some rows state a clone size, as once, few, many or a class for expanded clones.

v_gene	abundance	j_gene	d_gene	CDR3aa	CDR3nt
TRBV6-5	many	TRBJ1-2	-	CASSYHPGENYGYTF	TGTGCCAGCAGTTACCATCCGGGGGAGAACTATGGCTACACCTTC
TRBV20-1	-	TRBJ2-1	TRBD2	CSASLGGRAPQTYNEQFF	TGCAGTGCTTCCCTGGGCGGGAGGGCTCCTCAAACCTACAATGAGCAGTTCTTC
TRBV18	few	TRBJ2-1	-	CASSPGQISSYNEQFF	TGTGCCAGCTCACCAGGGCAGATTTCATCCTACAATGAGCAGTTCTTC
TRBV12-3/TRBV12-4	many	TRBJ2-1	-	CASSLEGESYNEQFF	TGTGCCAGCAGTTTAGAGGGGGAATCCTACAATGAGCAGTTCTTC
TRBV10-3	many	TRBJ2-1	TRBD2	CAISESPVGLPAYNEQFF	TGTGCCATCAGTGAGTCCCCCGTGGGACTACCAGCTTACAATGAGCAGTTCTTC
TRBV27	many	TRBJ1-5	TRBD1	CASSPLDRVGIQPQHF	TGTGCCAGCAGTCCGCTTGACAGGGTGGGCATTCAGCCCCAGCATTTT
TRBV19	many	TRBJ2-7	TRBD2	CASSGKREKVYEQYF	TGTGCCAGTAGTGGAAAGCGGGAGAAAGTCTACGAGCAGTACTTC
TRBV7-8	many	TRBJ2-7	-	CASSPHLLYGSYEQYF	TGTGCCAGCAGCCCTCATCTTCTGTACGGTTCCTACGAGCAGTACTTC
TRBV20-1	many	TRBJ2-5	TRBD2	CSANLAGGRETQYF	TGCAGTGCTAACCTAGCGGGAGGGCGGGAGACCCAGTACTTC
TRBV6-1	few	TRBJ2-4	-	CASSVAVLAKNIQYF	TGTGCCAGCAGTGTGGCAGTCCTAGCCAAAAACATTCAGTACTTC
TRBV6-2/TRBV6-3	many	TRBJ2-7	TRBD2	CASSQWGLAFPEQYF	TGTGCCAGCAGCCAATGGGGACTAGCTTTTCCCGAGCAGTACTTC
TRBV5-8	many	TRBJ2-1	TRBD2	CASSQPTSGRAKSYNEQFF	TGTGCCAGCAGCCAACCGACTAGCGGGAGGGCCAAGTCCTACAATGAGCAGTTCTTC
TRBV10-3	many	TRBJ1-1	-	CAISELGQSAFF	TGTGCCATCAGTGAGCTAGGACAGTCGGCTTTCTTT
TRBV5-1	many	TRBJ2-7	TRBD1	CASSLSQGTGSYEQYF	TGCGCCAGCAGCTTGTCCCAAGGGACAGGGAGCTACGAGCAGTACTTC
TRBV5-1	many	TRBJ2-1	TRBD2	CASSPLAGGGYEQFF	TGCGCCAGCAGCCCGTTAGCGGGAGGTGGGTATGAGCAGTTCTTC
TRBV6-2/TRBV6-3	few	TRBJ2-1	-	CASSYDPRARAFNEQFF	TGTGCCAGCAGTTACGACCCCAGAGCCCGCGCCTTCAATGAGCAGTTCTTC
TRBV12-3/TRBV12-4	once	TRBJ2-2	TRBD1	CASTRQGAQAGELFF	TGTGCCAGCACCCGACAGGGGGCGCAGGCCGGGGAGCTGTTTTTT
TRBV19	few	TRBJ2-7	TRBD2	CASSIRREWTYEQYF	TGTGCCAGTAGTATAAGGCGGGAGTGGACCTACGAGCAGTACTTC
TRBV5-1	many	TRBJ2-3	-	CASNTGTGYTDTQYF	TGCGCCAGCAACACAGGGACGGGTTACACAGATACGCAGTATTTT
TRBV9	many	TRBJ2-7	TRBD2	CASSVRGGLGDYEQYF	TGTGCCAGCAGCGTACGAGGGGGACTAGGCGATTACGAGCAGTACTTC
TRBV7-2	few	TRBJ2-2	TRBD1	CASSLVQGDTGELFF	TGTGCCAGCAGCTTAGTCCAGGGGGACACCGGGGAGCTGTTTTTT
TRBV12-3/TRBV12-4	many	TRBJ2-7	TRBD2	CASSPRSSGRTYEQYF	TGTGCCAGCAGTCCCCGGAGTAGCGGGAGGACCTACGAGCAGTACTTC
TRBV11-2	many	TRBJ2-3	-	CASSPAGGPTDTQYF	TGTGCCAGCAGCCCAGCCGGGGGACCAACAGATACGCAGTATTTT
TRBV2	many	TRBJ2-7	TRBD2	CARRPPGGRSYEQYF	TGTGCCAGACGCCCTCCGGGGGGACGGTCCTACGAGCAGTACTTC
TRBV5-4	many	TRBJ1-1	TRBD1	CASSKTGQGMNTEAFF	TGTGCCAGCAGCAAAACGGGACAGGGGATGAACACTGAAGCTTTCTTT
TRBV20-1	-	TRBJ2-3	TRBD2	CSARDPERDTDTQYF	TGCAGTGCTAGAGATCCGGAGCGGGACACAGATACGCAGTATTTT
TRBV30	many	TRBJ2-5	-	CAWSAPTQLETQYF	TGTGCCTGGAGTGCCCCGACGCAGCTGGAGACCCAGTACTTC
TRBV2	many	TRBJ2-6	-	CASSEQGRSGANVLTF	TGTGCCAGCAGTGAACAGGGTCGCTCTGGGGCCAACGTCCTGACTTTC
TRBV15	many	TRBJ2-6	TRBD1	CAITGGGSGANVLTF	TGTGCCATCACAGGGGGTGGCTCTGGGGCCAACGTCCTGACTTTC
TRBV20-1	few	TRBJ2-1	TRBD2	CSAAGTSGIVNEQFF	TGCAGTGCTGCCGGGACTAGCGGAATTGTAAATGAGCAGTTCTTC
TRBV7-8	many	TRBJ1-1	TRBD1	CASSLVGTEAPEAFF	TGTGCCAGCAGCTTAGTAGGGACAGAGGCCCCTGAAGCTTTCTTT
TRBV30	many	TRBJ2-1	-	CAWSVPVAVPKQFF	TGTGCCTGGAGTGTACCAGTCGCGGTTCCAAAGCAGTTCTTC
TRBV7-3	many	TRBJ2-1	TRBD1	CASSSDRVGNEQFF	TGTGCCAGCAGTTCAGACAGGGTAGGGAATGAGCAGTTCTTC
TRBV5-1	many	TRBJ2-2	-	CASSLDDTGELFF	TGCGCCAGCAGCTTGGATGACACCGGGGAGCTGTTTTTT
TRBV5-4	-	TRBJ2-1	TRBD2	CAGSPSLSGSSYNEQFF	TGTGCCGGCAGCCCGAGTTTAAGCGGGAGCTCCTACAACGAGCAGTTCTTC
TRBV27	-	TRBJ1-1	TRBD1	CASSFRSRGTEAFF	TGTGCCAGCAGTTTTCGGAGCAGGGGGACTGAAGCTTTCTTT
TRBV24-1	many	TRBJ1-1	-	CATSDYMNTEAFF	TGTGCCACCAGTGATTACATGAACACTGAAGCTTTCTTT
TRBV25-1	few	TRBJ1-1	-	CASSDNRRPGNTEAFF	TGTGCCAGCAGTGACAACAGGCGCCCGGGGAACACTGAAGCTTTCTTT
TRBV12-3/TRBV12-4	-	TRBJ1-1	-	CASRTTEMNTEAFF	TGTGCCAGCAGAACGACTGAAATGAACACTGAAGCTTTCTTT
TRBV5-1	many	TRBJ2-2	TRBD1	CASSRAMAGGVYTGELFF	TGCGCCAGCAGCCGGGCTATGGCAGGGGGTGTTTACACCGGGGAGCTGTTTTTT
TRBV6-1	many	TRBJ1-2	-	CASKTGPLGNYGYTF	TGTGCCAGCAAGACCGGTCCCCTGGGGAACTATGGCTACACCTTC
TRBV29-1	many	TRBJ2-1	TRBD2	CSALGLADSYNEQFF	TGCAGCGCTTTGGGACTAGCGGACTCCTACAATGAGCAGTTCTTC
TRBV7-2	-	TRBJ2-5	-	CASSLGPAQETQYF	TGTGCCAGCAGCTTAGGGCCAGCCCAAGAGACCCAGTACTTC
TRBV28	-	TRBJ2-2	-	CASSLRNRELFF	TGTGCCAGCAGTTTACGGAACCGGGAGCTGTTTTTT
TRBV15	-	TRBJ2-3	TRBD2	CATSRGGGSRTDTQYF	TGTGCCACCAGCAGAGGGGGAGGGTCTAGGACAGATACGCAGTATTTT